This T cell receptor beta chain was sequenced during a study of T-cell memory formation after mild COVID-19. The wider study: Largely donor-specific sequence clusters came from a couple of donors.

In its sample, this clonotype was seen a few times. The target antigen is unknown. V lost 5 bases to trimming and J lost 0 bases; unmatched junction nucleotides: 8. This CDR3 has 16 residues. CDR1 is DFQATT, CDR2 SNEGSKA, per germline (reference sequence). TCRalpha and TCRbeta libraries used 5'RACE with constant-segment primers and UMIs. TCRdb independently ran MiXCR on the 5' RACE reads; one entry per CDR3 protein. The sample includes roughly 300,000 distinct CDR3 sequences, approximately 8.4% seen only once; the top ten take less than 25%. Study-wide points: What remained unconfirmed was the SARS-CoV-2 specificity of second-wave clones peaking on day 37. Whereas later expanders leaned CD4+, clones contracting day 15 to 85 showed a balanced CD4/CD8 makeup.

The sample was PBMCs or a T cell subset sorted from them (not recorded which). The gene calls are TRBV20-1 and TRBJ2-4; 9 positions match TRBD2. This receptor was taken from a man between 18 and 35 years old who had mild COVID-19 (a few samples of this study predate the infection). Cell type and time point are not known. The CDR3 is CSARHLAGIAKNIQYF. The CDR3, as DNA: TGCAGTGCTCGCCATCTAGCGGGGATAGCCAAAAACATTCAGTACTTC.